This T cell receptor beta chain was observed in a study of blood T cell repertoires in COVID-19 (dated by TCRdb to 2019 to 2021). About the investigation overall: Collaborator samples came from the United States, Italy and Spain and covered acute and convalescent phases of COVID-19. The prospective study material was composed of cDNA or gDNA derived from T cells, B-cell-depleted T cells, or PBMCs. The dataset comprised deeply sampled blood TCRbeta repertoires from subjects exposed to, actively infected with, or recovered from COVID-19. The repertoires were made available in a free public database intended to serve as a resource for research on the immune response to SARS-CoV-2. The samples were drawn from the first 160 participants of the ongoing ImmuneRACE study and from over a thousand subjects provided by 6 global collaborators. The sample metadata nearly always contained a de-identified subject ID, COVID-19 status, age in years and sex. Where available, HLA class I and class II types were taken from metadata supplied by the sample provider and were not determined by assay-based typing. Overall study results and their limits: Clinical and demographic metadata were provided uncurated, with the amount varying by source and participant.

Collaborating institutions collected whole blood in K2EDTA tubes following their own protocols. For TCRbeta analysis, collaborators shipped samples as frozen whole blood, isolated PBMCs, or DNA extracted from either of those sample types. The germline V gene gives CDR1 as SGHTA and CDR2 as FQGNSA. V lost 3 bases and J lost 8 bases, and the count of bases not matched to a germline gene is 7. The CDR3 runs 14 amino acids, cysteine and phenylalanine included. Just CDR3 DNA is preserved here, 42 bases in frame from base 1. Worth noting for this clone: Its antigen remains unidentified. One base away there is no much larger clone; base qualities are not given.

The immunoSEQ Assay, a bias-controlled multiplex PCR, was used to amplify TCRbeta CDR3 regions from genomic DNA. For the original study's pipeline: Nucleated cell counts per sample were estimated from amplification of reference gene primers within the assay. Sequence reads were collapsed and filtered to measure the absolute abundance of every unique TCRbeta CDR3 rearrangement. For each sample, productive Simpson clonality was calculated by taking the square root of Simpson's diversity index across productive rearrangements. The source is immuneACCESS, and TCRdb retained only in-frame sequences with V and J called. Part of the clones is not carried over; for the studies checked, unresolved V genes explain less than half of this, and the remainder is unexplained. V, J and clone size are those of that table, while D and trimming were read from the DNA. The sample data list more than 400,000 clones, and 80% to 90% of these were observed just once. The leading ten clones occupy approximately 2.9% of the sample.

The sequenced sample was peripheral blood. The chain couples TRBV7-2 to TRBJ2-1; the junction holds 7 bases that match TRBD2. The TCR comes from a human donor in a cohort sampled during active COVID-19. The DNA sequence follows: TGTGCCAGCAGCTTCCCGGGAGGTATCTATGAGCAGTTCTTC. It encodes CASSFPGGIYEQFF. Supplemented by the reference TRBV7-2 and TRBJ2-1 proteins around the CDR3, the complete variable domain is GAGVSQSPSNKVTEKGKDVELRCDPISGHTALYWYRQSLGQGLEFLIYFQGNSAPDKSGLPSDRFSAERTGGSVSTLTIQRTQQEDSAVYLCASSFPGGIYEQFFGPGTRLTVL.